The clone carrying this T cell receptor (beta chain) turned up a few times. Antigen specificity is unknown. The sample originates from a study of response to subunit inactivated influenza vaccine. The study, taken as a whole, reports: Few new T cells, the authors suggested, are recruited by each seasonal influenza vaccination.

The CDR3 has 15 residues. One entry per CDR3 protein, called by TCRdb with MiXCR from the RT-PCR reads. The data show roughly 650,000 distinct CDR3 sequences, about 15% seen once. The sequence came from a man over 45 who received an inactivated influenza vaccine. The starting material was PBMCs from blood, obtained 11 to 12 days after vaccination. The rearrangement uses TRBV21-1 and TRBJ2-7; no DNA check was done on the table's D call, TRBD2. TRBV21-1 is a documented pseudogene. The CDR3 region is CASSKELAGVYEQYF. The CDR3 bases are TGTGCCAGCAGCAAAGAACTAGCGGGAGTGTACGAGCAGTACTTC.